Presented here are 23 T cell receptor beta chains from one specimen sequenced in a study of T cells in Graves' hyperthyroidism and ophthalmopathy. Template material for amplifying TCR beta CDR3 regions consisted of RNA transcripts. Carried out on the TCR CDR3, a first-round RT-PCR used the HTBI primer set. TCRdb recomputed calls from the multiplex PCR reads with MiXCR, one row per CDR3 protein. The sample comprises around 300,000 distinct CDR3 sequences, roughly 15% of which are singletons, and about 33% rests with the top ten. Sequenced sample: blood. These TCRs come from a woman between 45 and 65 years old with Graves' hyperthyroidism that later progressed to Graves' ophthalmopathy.

At least ten counts were recorded for this clonotype. The chain is built from TRBV28 and TRBJ1-2, with D perhaps matching TRBD1 (5 bases). The CDR3 extends over 14 amino acids. The germline V gene encodes CDR1 MDHEN and CDR2 SYDVKM. V was cut by 3 bases and J by 4 bases, with 12 bases left in between. CDR3 nucleotides: TGTGCCAGCAGTTTTCGGGAGGGGATCTATGGCTACACCTTC. Translating it yields CASSFREGIYGYTF.

J is TRBJ1-1 and V is TRBV11-3, with 9 bases aligning to TRBD1. Germline-derived CDR1 and CDR2 are SGHNT and YENEEA. With V trimmed by 2 bases and J by 4 bases, 11 bases remained unmatched. The CDR3 contains 17 residues. Here the CDR3 reads CASSLSSQGAGFTEAFF. The DNA for the CDR3 is TGTGCCAGCAGCTTATCTTCACAGGGGGCAGGATTCACTGAAGCTTTCTTT.

In its sample, this clonotype was seen many times. The chain has TRBV6-1 and TRBJ1-2; 7 nucleotides agree with TRBD1. Trimming at V came to 6 bases and at J to 0 bases, leaving 1 base not matched to a gene. Germline V gene lookup returns CDR1 MNHNS and CDR2 SASEGT. This CDR3 is built from 13 residues. The CDR3 DNA sequence: TGTGCCAGCAGAGACAGGGCTAACTATGGCTACACCTTC. Translated: CASRDRANYGYTF.

This clonotype has at least ten counts. This chain uses TRBV5-1 with TRBJ2-1; D unclear. Per the germline V gene, CDR1 is SGHRS and CDR2 is YFSETQ. The CDR3 sequence is 13 residues long. V lost 3 bases and J lost 4, with 8 bases in between. CDR3 sequence: CASSYHQYNEQFF. The CDR3 DNA sequence: TGCGCCAGCAGCTACCACCAATACAATGAGCAGTTCTTC.

The chain uses TRBV5-1 and TRBJ1-1; unclear D gene. Germline V gives CDR1 SGHRS, CDR2 YFSETQ. The CDR3 consists of 14 residues. Trimming stripped 0 bases from V and 5 bases from J, with 11 bases between. CDR3 in DNA: TGCGCCAGCAGCTTGGAGACCCGGGGAACTGAAGCTTTCTTT. Residues: CASSLETRGTEAFF.

This clonotype came up many times. The rearrangement uses TRBV27 and TRBJ2-1, with TRBD1 identical over 12 bases. The CDR3 length is 15 residues. Trimming cost V 5 bases and J 8 bases; bases outside gene matches: 7. Germline V lookup: CDR1 MNHEY, CDR2 SMNVEV (reference sequence). CDR3 protein: CASSRPGTGGDEQFF. DNA for the CDR3: TGTGCCAGCAGTCGCCCCGGGACAGGGGGCGATGAGCAGTTCTTC.

V and J are TRBV28 and TRBJ1-1; D not resolved. Germline CDR1 and CDR2: MDHEN and SYDVKM. The CDR3 has 14 amino acids. The V end lost 1 base, the J end lost 5 bases, and 11 bases lay between the germline ends. This CDR3 is CASSLYKERTEAFF. The CDR3 DNA sequence: TGTGCCAGCAGTTTATACAAGGAGAGGACTGAAGCTTTCTTT.

This clonotype has a handful of counts. This sequence may be a read error, since a much larger clone differs from it by one base. The chain combines TRBV3-1 with TRBJ2-1, with D possibly matching TRBD1 (6 bases). Per germline, CDR1 LGHDT and CDR2 YNNKEL (reference sequence). The CDR3 consists of 15 residues. CDR3 nucleotides: TGTGCCAGCAGCCAAAATGCAGGGGCCTACAATGAGCAGCTCTTC. Residues: CASSQNAGAYNEQLF.

The V gene is TRBV6-1, the J gene TRBJ2-1; the D is unclear. This CDR3 is built from 15 residues. The germline gives CDR1 MNHNS, CDR2 SASEGT. The V end was cut by 0 bases, the J end by 0 bases, with 6 bases between. The CDR3: CASSEAGCSYNEQFF. In DNA form, the CDR3 reads TGTGCCAGCAGTGAAGCTGGCTGCTCCTACAATGAGCAGTTCTTC.

This clonotype was counted between two and nine times. The chain carries TRBV19 and TRBJ1-2, with 7 bases identical to TRBD1. Germline loops: CDR1 LNHDA, CDR2 SQIVND (reference sequence). This CDR3 has 13 residues. The ends lost 5 bases at V and 5 bases at J; junction bases unmatched: 5. The CDR3 coding sequence is TGTGCCAGTAGTGAGGGGGCGCGTTATGGCTACACCTTC. Encoded protein: CASSEGARYGYTF.

V gene TRBV7-9 combines with J gene TRBJ1-1; 9 nucleotides agree with TRBD1. CDR1 and CDR2 from the germline V gene are SEHNR and FQNEAQ (reference sequence). V lost 5 bases and J lost 3; bases outside the gene matches: 13. The CDR3 has 17 amino acids. CDR3 in amino acids: CASSPDRGPRWDTEAFF. The CDR3 DNA reads TGTGCCAGCAGCCCGGACAGGGGCCCAAGGTGGGACACTGAAGCTTTCTTT.

There are many counts of this clonotype. The V gene is TRBV7-9, the J gene TRBJ2-5; D is perhaps TRBD1 (5 bases). In germline, CDR1 is SEHNR, CDR2 FQNEAQ (reference sequence). The CDR3 sequence is 18 residues long. Trimming shortened V by 4 bases and J by 2 bases, and 23 bases separated the two germline ends. CDR3 sequence (DNA): TGTGCCAGCAGCTCTATCGCCTCAACCCCAAGGGGTCAAGAGACCCAGTACTTC. It yields the protein CASSSIASTPRGQETQYF.

This clonotype was seen repeatedly, ten times or more. This chain joins TRBV2 and TRBJ2-4; no definite D call. Between the trimmed V and J ends, which lost 4 bases and 6 bases, there was a span of 4 bases. CDR1 is SNHLY and CDR2 is FYNNEI in the germline V gene. The length of the CDR3 is 11 residues. For the CDR3, the DNA is TGTGCCAGCAGTGTAGTAAACATTCAGTACTTC. Protein product: CASSVVNIQYF. Looking up the rest from reference TRBV2 and TRBJ2-4 gives the full variable domain: EPEVTQTPSHQVTQMGQEVILRCVPISNHLYFYWYRQILGQKVEFLVSFYNNEISEKSEIFDDQFSVERPDGSNFTLKIRSTKLEDSAMYFCASSVVNIQYFGAGTRLSVL.

Ten or more counts support this clonotype. The chain joins TRBV7-9 to TRBJ2-1; tentative D call: TRBD2 (6 bases). Germline CDR1 reads SEHNR; CDR2 reads FQNEAQ (reference sequence). The CDR3 sequence is 15 residues long. V gave up 5 bases and J gave up 7 bases, with 18 bases separating them. CDR3 amino acids: CASSPLGAGGNEQFF. The CDR3 bases are TGTGCCAGCAGCCCCCTTGGGGCAGGAGGGAATGAGCAGTTCTTC.

This clonotype was found once. The gene calls are TRBV28 and TRBJ2-7; TRBD2 matches 15 bases. V lost 5 bases, J lost 3 bases, and 8 bases stayed unmatched. CDR1 and CDR2 (germline): MDHEN, SYDVKM. CDR3 size: 17 residues. The CDR3 DNA reads as TGTGCCAGCAGTCCTGCCCAGGGACTAGCGGGAGGCTACGAGCAGTACTTC. It yields the protein CASSPAQGLAGGYEQYF.

This clonotype was observed a few times. The V and J genes are TRBV7-9 and TRBJ2-3; perhaps TRBD2 as D (7 bases). V was shortened by 2 bases and J by 6 bases, with 15 bases between the two germline ends. Germline V gene sequence: CDR1 SEHNR, CDR2 FQNEAQ (reference sequence). This CDR3 contains 15 residues. The CDR3 region has the DNA TGTGCCAGCAGCTTACGGCAGGGGAGGGTCGATACGCAGTATTTT. It translates to CASSLRQGRVDTQYF.

This clonotype was seen at least ten times. This chain connects TRBV10-3 to TRBJ2-7; no clear D gene. The CDR3 contains 14 residues. From germline, CDR1 is ENHRY and CDR2 SYGVKD. Trimming took off 10 bases at V and 0 bases at J, with 16 bases between the two ends. The CDR3 spells CATEEAVSSYEQYF. CDR3 DNA: TGTGCCACAGAAGAGGCCGTGAGCTCCTACGAGCAGTACTTC.

This clonotype showed up many times. The V call is TRBV5-5, the J call TRBJ1-5; D is unresolved. CDR1 is SGHKS, CDR2 YYEKEE, per germline (reference sequence). Deletions cut 0 bases from V and 1 base from J, with 8 bases between. CDR3 length: 15 residues. The CDR3 nucleotides are TGTGCCAGCAGCTTGGCCACAGCCAGCAATCAGCCCCAGCATTTT. It codes for CASSLATASNQPQHF.

The chain joins TRBV7-9 to TRBJ2-7; weak D call: TRBD2 (5 bases). From germline, CDR1 is SEHNR and CDR2 FQNEAQ (reference sequence). This CDR3 spans 14 amino acids. V was pared by 3 bases and J by 4 bases, with 13 bases between. Here the CDR3 reads CASSFSGSGYEQYF. The CDR3 coding sequence is TGTGCCAGCAGCTTTAGTGGGAGTGGTTACGAGCAGTACTTC.

This clonotype showed up many times. The gene calls are TRBV29-1 and TRBJ2-2, with TRBD2 as a possible D gene (6 bases). The CDR3 has 15 residues. In germline, CDR1 is SQVTM, CDR2 ANQGSEA. V was pared by 0 bases and J by 0 bases, with 8 bases between. CDR3 region: CSVEEGGTNTGELFF. DNA of the CDR3: TGCAGCGTTGAAGAGGGGGGTACGAACACCGGGGAGCTGTTTTTT.

This clonotype was picked up many times. The chain is built from TRBV20-1 and TRBJ2-2; perhaps TRBD1 as D (6 bases). Trimming pared 6 bases from V and 4 bases from J, leaving 18 bases between. This CDR3 contains 15 residues. Germline CDR1 and CDR2: DFQATT and SNEGSKA (reference sequence). CDR3 nucleotide sequence: TGCAGTGCACCTTCCGGGACACCGGGCACCGGGGAGCTGTTTTTT. Protein product: CSAPSGTPGTGELFF.

This clonotype was counted only a few times. The chain couples TRBV20-1 to TRBJ2-5; 9 bases agree with TRBD2. After removal of 2 bases from V and 1 base from J, the junction contained 2 bases not matched to a gene. This CDR3 is 14 amino acids long. Per the germline V gene, CDR1 is DFQATT and CDR2 is SNEGSKA (reference sequence). CDR3 protein: CSARTSGRQETQYF. In DNA form, the CDR3 reads TGCAGTGCTAGAACTAGCGGGCGCCAAGAGACCCAGTACTTC.

This clonotype was seen many times. V and J are TRBV7-9 and TRBJ2-7, with TRBD2 identical over 12 bases. Germline V CDR1 and CDR2: SEHNR, FQNEAQ (reference sequence). Unmatched junction bases numbered 6, after V lost 5 bases and J lost 7 bases. The CDR3 sequence is 14 residues long. CDR3 sequence reads: CASSDRTSGEEQYF. CDR3 sequence (DNA): TGTGCCAGCAGCGACCGGACTAGCGGGGAAGAGCAGTACTTC.